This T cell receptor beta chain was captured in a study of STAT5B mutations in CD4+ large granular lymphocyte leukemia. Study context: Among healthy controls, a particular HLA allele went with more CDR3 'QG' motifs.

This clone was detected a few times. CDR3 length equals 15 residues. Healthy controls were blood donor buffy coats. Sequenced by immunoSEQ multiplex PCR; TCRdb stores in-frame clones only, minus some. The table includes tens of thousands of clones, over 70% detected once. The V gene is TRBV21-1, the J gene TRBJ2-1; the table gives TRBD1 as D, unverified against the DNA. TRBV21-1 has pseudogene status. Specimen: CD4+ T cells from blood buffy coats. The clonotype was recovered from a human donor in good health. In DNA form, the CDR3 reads TGTGCCAGCAGCAAACTACGACAGGGAAGGAATGAGCAGTTCTTC. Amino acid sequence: CASSKLRQGRNEQFF.